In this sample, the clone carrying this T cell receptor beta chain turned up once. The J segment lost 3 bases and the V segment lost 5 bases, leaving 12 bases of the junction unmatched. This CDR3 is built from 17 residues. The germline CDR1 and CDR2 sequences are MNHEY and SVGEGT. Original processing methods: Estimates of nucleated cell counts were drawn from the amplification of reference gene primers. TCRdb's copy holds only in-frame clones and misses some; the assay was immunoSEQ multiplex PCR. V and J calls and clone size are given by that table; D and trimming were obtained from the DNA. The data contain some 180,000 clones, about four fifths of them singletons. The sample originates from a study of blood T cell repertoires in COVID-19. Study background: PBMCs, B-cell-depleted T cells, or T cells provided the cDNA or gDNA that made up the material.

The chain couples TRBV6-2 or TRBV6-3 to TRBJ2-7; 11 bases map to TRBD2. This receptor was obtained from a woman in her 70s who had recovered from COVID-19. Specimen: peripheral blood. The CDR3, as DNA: TGTGCCAGCAGTCCCCTCCCCCATAGCGGGAGGGTCTACGAGCAGTACTTC. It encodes CASSPLPHSGRVYEQYF.